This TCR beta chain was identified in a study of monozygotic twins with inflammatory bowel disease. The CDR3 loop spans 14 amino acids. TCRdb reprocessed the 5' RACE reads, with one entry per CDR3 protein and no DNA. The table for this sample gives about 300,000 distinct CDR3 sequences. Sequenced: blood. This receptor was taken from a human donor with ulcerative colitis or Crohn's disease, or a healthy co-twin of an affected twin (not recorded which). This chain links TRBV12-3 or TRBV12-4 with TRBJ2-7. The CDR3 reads CASSLSRPSYEQYF.